The 27 T cell receptor beta chains reported below all come from one sample, sequenced in a study of shared clonotypes between healthy human individuals. Naive CD8 cells lacked CD45RO, underwent positive selection for CCR7 and left out terminally differentiated effector memory CD45RA+ cells. The protocol was immunoSEQ multiplex PCR, while the TCRdb copy is restricted to in-frame clones and leaves out a portion. The data show hundreds of thousands of clones, around 96% seen once. Sequencing input: naive CD8+ T cells sorted from blood. The receptors were gathered from a woman in her twenties or thirties in good health.

A remark on this clone: A junction boundary mismatches the germline segment, possibly from a read error. The chain recombines TRBV19 with TRBJ2-7; maybe TRBD2 (6 bases). In germline, CDR1 is LNHDA, CDR2 SQIVND (reference sequence). There are 15 residues in the CDR3. This chain's CDR3 is CASSIQDYSMSEKYF. CDR3 DNA sequence: TGTGCCAGTAGTATCCAGGACTATTCAATGAGCGAGAAGTACTTC.

The rearrangement joins TRBV7-9 to TRBJ2-3, with unresolved D. The CDR3 has 15 amino acids. The germline gives CDR1 SEHNR, CDR2 FQNEAQ (reference sequence). The ends were cut back, 3 bases at V and 1 base at J, with 11 bases in the middle. CDR3: CASSLASLGTDTQYF. In nucleotides, the CDR3 is TGTGCCAGCAGCTTGGCTAGTCTGGGCACAGATACGCAGTATTTT.

V gene TRBV28 combines with J gene TRBJ2-5, with 9 bases identical to TRBD1. Germline V gives CDR1 MDHEN, CDR2 SYDVKM. This CDR3 is built from 17 residues. After removal of 3 bases from V and 5 bases from J, the junction contained 13 bases not matched to a gene. The CDR3 reads CASSFSPQTGGYETQYF. In DNA, the CDR3 is TGTGCCAGCAGTTTTTCCCCACAGACAGGGGGTTACGAGACCCAGTACTTC.

The rearrangement joins TRBV4-1 to TRBJ2-2, with 10 bases that match TRBD2. The CDR3 is 22 residues long. Per germline, CDR1 MGHRA and CDR2 YSYEKL. The V gene end was trimmed by 4 bases and the J gene end by 0 bases; junction bases not matched to a gene: 20. CDR3 residues: CASSRLLVATSGKRANTGELFF. The CDR3 DNA sequence: TGCGCCAGCAGCCGGCTCCTGGTCGCCACTAGCGGGAAACGCGCGAACACCGGGGAGCTGTTTTTT.

The chain combines TRBV4-1 with TRBJ2-1; D possibly corresponds to TRBD2 (5 bases). Per the germline V gene, CDR1 is MGHRA and CDR2 is YSYEKL. V lost 3 bases to trimming and J lost 8 bases, with 14 bases between them. This CDR3 comprises 14 residues. The CDR3 bases are TGCGCCAGCAGCCATCTAGCTAGGTTGGATGAGCAGTTCTTC. It translates to CASSHLARLDEQFF.

The rearrangement uses TRBV10-3 and TRBJ2-3, with a weak D call TRBD2 (5 bases). CDR1 ENHRY and CDR2 SYGVKD come from the germline V gene. Deletions cut 0 bases from V and 6 bases from J, with 10 bases between. The CDR3 has 14 residues. The CDR3 sequence: CAISESGVADTQYF. CDR3 DNA: TGTGCCATCAGTGAGTCCGGGGTCGCGGATACGCAGTATTTT.

The chain recombines TRBV28 with TRBJ2-1; 11 nucleotides agree with TRBD1. The CDR3 length is 16 residues. CDR1 is MDHEN and CDR2 is SYDVKM in the germline V gene. With V trimmed by 4 bases and J by 7 bases, 9 bases remained unmatched. This CDR3 reads CASSSWTGGAGNEQFF. The CDR3 region has the DNA TGTGCCAGCAGTTCCTGGACAGGGGGCGCGGGAAATGAGCAGTTCTTC. The full variable domain, with the rest looked up from reference TRBV28 and TRBJ2-1, is DVKVTQSSRYLVKRTGEKVFLECVQDMDHENMFWYRQDPGLGLRLIYFSYDVKMKEKGDIPEGYSVSREKKERFSLILESASTNQTSMYLCASSSWTGGAGNEQFFGPGTRLTVL.

This clone was recorded only once. The CDR3 spells CASSQRQGEKLFF. The CDR3 DNA reads TGCGCCAGCAGCCAAAGACAGGGGGAAAAACTGTTTTTT. The rearrangement links TRBV4-1 to TRBJ1-4, with 8 bases fitting TRBD1. The CDR3 runs to 13 residues. V lost 2 bases and J lost 8; bases outside the gene matches: 1. Germline V CDR1 and CDR2: MGHRA, YSYEKL.

This clone occurred once. The CDR3 protein is CATSRALVGGRGSNQPQHF. The DNA for the CDR3 is TGTGCCACCAGCAGAGCCTTGGTGGGCGGTCGAGGGAGCAATCAGCCCCAGCATTTT. The chain is built from TRBV15 and TRBJ1-5; D is ambiguous. Trimming cost V 1 base and J 1 base, with 20 bases left between them. The CDR3 contains 19 residues. Germline values: CDR1 LNHNV, CDR2 YYDKDF (reference sequence).

This clone appeared a single time. The chain is built from TRBV7-8 and TRBJ2-5; D not certain. V lost 6 bases and J lost 2, with 7 bases in between. The CDR3 covers 12 residues. Per the germline V gene, CDR1 is SGHVS and CDR2 is FQNEAQ. This chain's CDR3 is CASSVAQETQYF. CDR3 DNA sequence: TGTGCCAGCAGTGTGGCTCAAGAGACCCAGTACTTC.

Concerning this clone itself: Other DNA variants within this sample encode the same CDR3. The chain uses TRBV7-3 and TRBJ2-2; D possibly corresponds to TRBD1 (6 bases). CDR3 length: 13 amino acids. The V and J ends lost 5 bases and 5 bases respectively, with 9 bases between them. Germline V CDR1 and CDR2: SGHTA, FQGTGA. CDR3 nucleotide sequence: TGTGCCAGCAGCCCTACAGGGACCGGGGAGCTGTTTTTT. Amino acids: CASSPTGTGELFF.

A note on this clone: Other DNA sequences in this specimen translate into the identical CDR3. CDR3 residues: CASSFGGNEQFF. In nucleotides, the CDR3 is TGTGCCAGCAGCTTTGGGGGTAATGAGCAGTTCTTC. V is TRBV5-6 and J is TRBJ2-1; the D gene could be TRBD1 or TRBD2 (5 bases each). The CDR3 is 12 residues long. Germline-derived CDR1 and CDR2 are SGHDT and YYEEEE. V was clipped by 2 bases and J by 7 bases, with 7 bases between them.

This clone appeared once. V and J are TRBV27 and TRBJ1-2; TRBD1 agrees at 7 bases. The V gene end was trimmed by 2 bases and the J gene end by 8 bases; junction bases not matched to a gene: 8. This CDR3 comprises 14 residues. CDR1 MNHEY and CDR2 SMNVEV come from the germline V gene (reference sequence). The CDR3 is CASSLSGTAEGYTF. The CDR3 DNA follows: TGTGCCAGCAGTTTAAGCGGGACAGCAGAAGGCTACACCTTC.

The rearrangement uses TRBV29-1 and TRBJ2-7; D possibly corresponds to TRBD1 (6 bases). This CDR3 comprises 13 residues. Germline V gene sequence: CDR1 SQVTM, CDR2 ANQGSEA. Trimming stripped 6 bases from V and 0 bases from J, with 12 bases between. For the CDR3, the DNA is TGCAGCGTCCGACAGGCTAGCTCCTACGAGCAGTACTTC. Translation gives CSVRQASSYEQYF.

The V call is TRBV28, the J call TRBJ2-7, with unresolved D. The CDR3 has 13 amino acids. From germline, CDR1 is MDHEN and CDR2 SYDVKM. Trimming took off 2 bases at V and 2 bases at J, with 7 bases between the two ends. This CDR3 is CASSLDGTYEQYF. In nucleotides, the CDR3 is TGTGCCAGCAGTTTAGACGGTACCTACGAGCAGTACTTC.

V gene TRBV2 combines with J gene TRBJ1-5, with D unresolved. The germline V and J ends were trimmed by 6 bases and 0 bases, with 15 bases remaining between them. The CDR3 length is 16 residues. Germline V gene sequence: CDR1 SNHLY, CDR2 FYNNEI. CDR3: CASRPGRIYSNQPQHF. CDR3 sequence (DNA): TGTGCCAGCAGGCCGGGTCGGATTTATAGCAATCAGCCCCAGCATTTT.

V usage is TRBV10-3 and J usage is TRBJ2-7; maybe TRBD2 (6 bases). Germline V gives CDR1 ENHRY, CDR2 SYGVKD. V was clipped by 4 bases and J by 5 bases, with 21 bases between them. The CDR3 loop spans 16 amino acids. Written as DNA, the CDR3 is TGTGCCATCAGTGCTCAAGGGACTGGCCTCGGGGACGAGCAGTACTTC. Translating it yields CAISAQGTGLGDEQYF.

The chain recombines TRBV25-1 with TRBJ1-1, with a weak D call TRBD1 (5 bases). Germline V gene data show CDR1 as MGHDK and CDR2 as SYGVNS. The V end lost 6 bases, the J end lost 0 bases, and 17 bases lay between the germline ends. The CDR3 totals 16 residues. CDR3 coding DNA: TGTGCCAGCAGGGGCAGGGATTTGGAGATGAACACTGAAGCTTTCTTT. As protein: CASRGRDLEMNTEAFF.

The chain is built from TRBV19 and TRBJ1-2; D is ambiguous. Deletions cut 2 bases from V and 4 bases from J, with 11 bases between. This CDR3 contains 14 residues. CDR1 is LNHDA, CDR2 SQIVND, per germline (reference sequence). CDR3 sequence (DNA): TGTGCCAGTAGTATATTGGAGCCGTTCTATGGCTACACCTTC. As protein: CASSILEPFYGYTF.

The chain joins TRBV15 to TRBJ2-1, with TRBD2 matching 7 bases. After removal of 0 bases from V and 8 bases from J, the junction contained 16 bases not matched to a gene. The CDR3 runs 18 residues. Germline V gene lookup returns CDR1 LNHNV and CDR2 YYDKDF (reference sequence). CDR3 in DNA: TGTGCCACCAGCAGAGAATCCGGACTAGGAAGAGAGGTCTATGAGCAGTTCTTC. Translated, it gives CATSRESGLGREVYEQFF.

The chain joins TRBV7-9 to TRBJ2-1; 8 nucleotides agree with TRBD2. The junction had 4 bases not matched to a gene; V was cut back by 1 base and J by 2 bases. This CDR3 comprises 16 residues. In germline, CDR1 is SEHNR, CDR2 FQNEAQ (reference sequence). CDR3 in DNA: TGTGCCAGCAGCTTAGTCCTAGCGGGCGCCTACAATGAGCAGTTCTTC. Protein: CASSLVLAGAYNEQFF.

The chain couples TRBV28 to TRBJ2-5; weak D call: TRBD1 (6 bases). This CDR3 is 17 amino acids long. Germline V gene lookup returns CDR1 MDHEN and CDR2 SYDVKM. V lost 5 bases, J lost 2 bases, and 21 bases lay in between. CDR3 coding DNA: TGTGCCAGCAGTCTCATCCCGACAGGCCCGCCTCAAGAGACCCAGTACTTC. Translation: CASSLIPTGPPQETQYF.

The chain joins TRBV11-2 to TRBJ2-2; D remains unclear. The CDR3 consists of 15 residues. V was clipped by 5 bases and J by 0 bases, with 10 bases between them. The germline gives CDR1 SGHAT, CDR2 FQNNGV. As DNA, the CDR3 is TGTGCCAGCAGCCCCCATGGCGCGAACACCGGGGAGCTGTTTTTT. Its protein is CASSPHGANTGELFF.

This clone was picked up a small number of times. V gene TRBV29-1 combines with J gene TRBJ1-4; a weak D match, TRBD1 (6 bases). CDR1 is SQVTM and CDR2 is ANQGSEA in the germline V gene. V dropped 4 bases and J dropped 8 bases, with 8 bases sitting between them. The CDR3 length is 11 residues. For the CDR3, the DNA is TGCAGCGTTGTCCAGGGGGAAAAACTGTTTTTT. As protein: CSVVQGEKLFF. Based on the CDR3 plus reference TRBV29-1 and TRBJ1-4, the full variable domain is SAVISQKPSRDICQRGTSLTIQCQVDSQVTMMFWYRQQPGQSLTLIATANQGSEATYESGFVIDKFPISRPNLTFSTLTVSNMSPEDSSIYLCSVVQGEKLFFGSGTQLSVL.

About this clone: This CDR3 is also generated by other DNA sequences in the sample. CDR3 residues: CASSFRGNEQFF. As DNA, the CDR3 is TGTGCCAGCAGTTTCAGGGGCAATGAGCAGTTCTTC. J is TRBJ2-1 and V is TRBV27, with TRBD1 as a possible D gene (6 bases). There are 12 residues in the CDR3. V was trimmed by 3 bases and J by 6 bases, leaving 6 bases between them. CDR1 and CDR2 (germline): MNHEY, SMNVEV (reference sequence).

The chain combines TRBV5-6 with TRBJ2-7; D not resolved. The ends were cut back, 4 bases at V and 9 bases at J, with 11 bases in the middle. Germline CDR1 reads SGHDT; CDR2 reads YYEEEE. The CDR3 has 11 residues. The CDR3 protein is CASSELGVQYF. CDR3 bases: TGTGCCAGCAGCGAACTTGGCGTGCAGTACTTC.

This clone has just one count. The chain links TRBV27 to TRBJ2-7; D is possibly TRBD1 or TRBD2 (7 bases each). CDR3 length: 15 residues. Deletions cut 6 bases from V and 3 bases from J, with 18 bases between. Germline CDR1 and CDR2: MNHEY and SMNVEV (reference sequence). The CDR3 DNA sequence: TGTGCCAGCAGATCTTCAGGGGGGGATTTCTACGAGCAGTACTTC. Protein: CASRSSGGDFYEQYF.